The source of this TCR beta chain is a study of blood T cell repertoires in COVID-19. Germline V gene lookup returns CDR1 SEHNR and CDR2 FQNEAQ (reference sequence). The germline V and J ends were trimmed by 3 bases and 1 base, with 12 bases remaining between them. The CDR3 is 15 amino acids. Sequenced by immunoSEQ multiplex PCR; TCRdb stores in-frame clones only, minus some. This table has some 270,000 clones, roughly 85% appearing once. This clonotype was obtained from a woman aged 45-60 years with acute COVID-19. Material: PBMCs or T cells enriched from blood (not recorded which). This chain uses TRBV7-9 with TRBJ1-1; D is possibly TRBD1 (5 bases). The DNA of the CDR3 is TGTGCCAGCAGCTTTTGGGGCGACCAGAACACTGAAGCTTTCTTT. Translated: CASSFWGDQNTEAFF.